This T cell receptor beta chain emerged from a study of post-analysis software for immune sequencing data. Study in general: Recorded disease courses covered relapsing-remitting, secondary progressive and progressive-relapsing multiple sclerosis. Some patients had no subtype annotation.

About this clonotype: The antigen is undetermined. Compared with germline, one end of the junction differs, possibly owing to a read error.

The CDR3 covers 12 residues. Looked up from germline, CDR1 is SGHKS and CDR2 is YYEKEE (reference sequence). Prepared TCR beta cDNA libraries contained unique molecular identifiers. The T cell input of roughly 0.85 to 11 million gave 400,000 to 500,000 cDNA molecules. TCRdb reanalysed the PCR reads using MiXCR and keeps one entry per CDR3 protein. The sample contains roughly 800,000 distinct CDR3 sequences, 46% of which appear only once. Study-wide results and limits: A few TRBV segments (TRBV5-6, TRBV5-1 and TRBV20-1 among them) occurred more frequently in patients than in controls. Controls had significantly higher normalized Chao1 diversity than multiple sclerosis patients.

The sequenced sample consisted of blood. This clonotype was sampled from a girl aged 10-17 years with multiple sclerosis. The chain recombines TRBV5-5 with TRBJ2-7; perhaps TRBD1 as D (6 bases). As DNA, the CDR3 is TGTACCAGCATGAGGGGGTCCTACGAGCAGTACTTC. The encoded protein is CTSMRGSYEQYF.